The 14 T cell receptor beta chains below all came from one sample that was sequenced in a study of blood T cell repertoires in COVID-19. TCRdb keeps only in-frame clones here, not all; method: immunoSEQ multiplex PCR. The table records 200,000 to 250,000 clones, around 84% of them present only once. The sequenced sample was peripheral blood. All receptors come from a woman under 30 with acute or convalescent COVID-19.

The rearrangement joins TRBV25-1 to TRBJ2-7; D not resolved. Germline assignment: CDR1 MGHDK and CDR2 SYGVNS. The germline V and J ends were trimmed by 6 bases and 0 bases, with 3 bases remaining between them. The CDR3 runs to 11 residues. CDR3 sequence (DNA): TGTGCCAGCAGCATCTCCTACGAGCAGTACTTC. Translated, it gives CASSISYEQYF.

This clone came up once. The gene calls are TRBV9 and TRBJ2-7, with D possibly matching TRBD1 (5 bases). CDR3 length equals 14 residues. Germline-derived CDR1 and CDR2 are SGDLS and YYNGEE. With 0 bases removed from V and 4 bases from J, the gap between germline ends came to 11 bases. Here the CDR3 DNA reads TGTGCCAGCAGCGTAGCAGGGTCCGGTTACGAGCAGTACTTC. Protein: CASSVAGSGYEQYF. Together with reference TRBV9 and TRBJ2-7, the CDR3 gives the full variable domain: DSGVTQTPKHLITATGQRVTLRCSPRSGDLSVYWYQQSLDQGLQFLIQYYNGEERAKGNILERFSAQQFPDLHSELNLSSLELGDSALYFCASSVAGSGYEQYFGPGTRLTVT.

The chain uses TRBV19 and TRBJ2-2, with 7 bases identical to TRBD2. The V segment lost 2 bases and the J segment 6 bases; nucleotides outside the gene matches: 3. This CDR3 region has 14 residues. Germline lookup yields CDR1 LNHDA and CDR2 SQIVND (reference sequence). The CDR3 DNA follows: TGTGCCAGTAGTATAAGCGGGGTGTCCGGGGAGCTGTTTTTT. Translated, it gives CASSISGVSGELFF.

For the CDR3, the DNA is TGCGCCAGCAGTCACGGGCCCGGGGGGAAGACCTACGAGCAGTACTTC. Its protein is CASSHGPGGKTYEQYF. J is TRBJ2-7 and V is TRBV23-1; TRBD2 matches at 7 bases. TRBV23-1 carries the ORF label, with uncertain function. V shed 3 bases and J 2 bases; nucleotides not matched to a gene: 10. There are 16 residues in the CDR3.

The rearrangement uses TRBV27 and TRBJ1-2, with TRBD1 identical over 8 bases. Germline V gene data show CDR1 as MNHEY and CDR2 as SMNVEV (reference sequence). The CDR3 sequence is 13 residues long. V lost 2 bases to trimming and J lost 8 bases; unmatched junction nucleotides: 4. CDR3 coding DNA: TGTGCCAGCAGTTTAAGACAGGGGAACGGCTACACCTTC. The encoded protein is CASSLRQGNGYTF.

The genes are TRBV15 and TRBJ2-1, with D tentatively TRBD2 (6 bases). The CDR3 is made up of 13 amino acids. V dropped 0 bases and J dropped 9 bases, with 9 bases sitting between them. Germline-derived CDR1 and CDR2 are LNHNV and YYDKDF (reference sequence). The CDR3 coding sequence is TGTGCCACCAGCAGAGATCTGGGGGGTGAGCAGTTCTTC. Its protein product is CATSRDLGGEQFF. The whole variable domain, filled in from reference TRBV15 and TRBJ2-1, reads DAMVIQNPRYQVTQFGKPVTLSCSQTLNHNVMYWYQQKSSQAPKLLFHYYDKDFNNEADTPDNFQSRRPNTSFCFLDIRSPGLGDTAMYLCATSRDLGGEQFFGPGTRLTVL.

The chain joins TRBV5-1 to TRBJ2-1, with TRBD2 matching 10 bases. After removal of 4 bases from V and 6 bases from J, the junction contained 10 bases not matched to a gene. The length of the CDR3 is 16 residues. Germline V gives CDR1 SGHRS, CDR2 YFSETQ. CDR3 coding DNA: TGCGCCAGCAGCGTAGCCGGACTAGCGGAAACCAATGAGCAGTTCTTC. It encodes CASSVAGLAETNEQFF.

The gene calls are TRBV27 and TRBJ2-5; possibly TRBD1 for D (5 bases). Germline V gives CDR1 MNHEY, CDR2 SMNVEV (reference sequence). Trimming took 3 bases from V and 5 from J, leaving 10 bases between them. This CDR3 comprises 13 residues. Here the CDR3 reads CASSLGPGETQYF. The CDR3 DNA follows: TGTGCCAGCAGTTTGGGGCCCGGGGAGACCCAGTACTTC.

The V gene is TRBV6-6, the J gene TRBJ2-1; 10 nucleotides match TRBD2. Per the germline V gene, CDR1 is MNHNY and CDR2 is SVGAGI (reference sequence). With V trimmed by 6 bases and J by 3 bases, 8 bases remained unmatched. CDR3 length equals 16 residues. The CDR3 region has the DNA TGTGCCAGCAGCATTGGACTAGCGGACCTCTACAATGAGCAGTTCTTC. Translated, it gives CASSIGLADLYNEQFF.

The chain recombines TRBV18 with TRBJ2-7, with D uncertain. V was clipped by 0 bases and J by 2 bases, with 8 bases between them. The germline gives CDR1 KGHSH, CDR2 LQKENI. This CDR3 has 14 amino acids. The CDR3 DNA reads TGTGCCAGCTCACCACCGAGCAATCCCTACGAGCAGTACTTC. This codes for CASSPPSNPYEQYF.

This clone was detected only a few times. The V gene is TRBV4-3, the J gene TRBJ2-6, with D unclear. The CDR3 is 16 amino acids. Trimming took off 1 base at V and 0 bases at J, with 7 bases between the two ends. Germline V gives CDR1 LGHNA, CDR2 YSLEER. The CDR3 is CASSQGANSGANVLTF. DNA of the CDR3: TGCGCCAGCAGCCAAGGGGCAAACTCTGGGGCCAACGTCCTGACTTTC.

CDR3 DNA sequence: TGTGCCAGCAGCGGACAGGGAGTCTATGGCTACACCTTC. Its translation is CASSGQGVYGYTF. V and J are TRBV11-2 and TRBJ1-2; the match to TRBD1 covers 8 bases. V shed 5 bases, J shed 4 bases, and the junction held 3 bases outside the gene matches. Germline CDR1 SGHAT, CDR2 FQNNGV. The CDR3 sequence is 13 residues long. Complete variable domain (other parts from reference TRBV11-2 and TRBJ1-2): EAGVAQSPRYKIIEKRQSVAFWCNPISGHATLYWYQQILGQGPKLLIQFQNNGVVDDSQLPKDRFSAERLKGVDSTLKIQPAKLEDSAVYLCASSGQGVYGYTFGSGTRLTVV.

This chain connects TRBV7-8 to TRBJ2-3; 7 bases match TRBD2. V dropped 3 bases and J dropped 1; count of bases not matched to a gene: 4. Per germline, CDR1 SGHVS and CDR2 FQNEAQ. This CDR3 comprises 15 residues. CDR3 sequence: CASSLLAERTDTQYF. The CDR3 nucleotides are TGTGCCAGCAGCTTGCTAGCGGAGCGCACAGATACGCAGTATTTT.

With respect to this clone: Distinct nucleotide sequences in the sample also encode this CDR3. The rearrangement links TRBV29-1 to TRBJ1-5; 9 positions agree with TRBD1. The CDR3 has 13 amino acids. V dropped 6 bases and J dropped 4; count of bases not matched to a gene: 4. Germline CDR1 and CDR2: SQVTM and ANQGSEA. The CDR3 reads CSVGGTGNQPQHF. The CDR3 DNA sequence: TGCAGCGTCGGTGGGACAGGGAATCAGCCCCAGCATTTT.